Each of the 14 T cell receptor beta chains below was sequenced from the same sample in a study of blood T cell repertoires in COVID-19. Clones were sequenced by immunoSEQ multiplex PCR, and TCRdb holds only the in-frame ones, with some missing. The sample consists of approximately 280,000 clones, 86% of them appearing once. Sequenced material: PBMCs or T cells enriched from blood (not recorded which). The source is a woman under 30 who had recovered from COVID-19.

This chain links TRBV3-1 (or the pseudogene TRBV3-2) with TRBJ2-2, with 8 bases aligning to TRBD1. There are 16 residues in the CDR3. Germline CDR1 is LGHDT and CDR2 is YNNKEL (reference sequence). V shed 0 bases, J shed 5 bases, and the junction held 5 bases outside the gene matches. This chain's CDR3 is CASSQDAGGRTGELFF. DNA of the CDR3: TGTGCCAGCAGCCAAGATGCAGGGGGCCGAACCGGGGAGCTGTTTTTT.

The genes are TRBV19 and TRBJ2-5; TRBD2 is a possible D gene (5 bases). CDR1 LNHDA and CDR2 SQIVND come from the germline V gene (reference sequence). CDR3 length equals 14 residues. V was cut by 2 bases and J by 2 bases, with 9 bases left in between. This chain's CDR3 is CASSILGVQETQYF. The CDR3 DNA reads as TGTGCCAGTAGTATATTGGGAGTACAAGAGACCCAGTACTTC.

CDR3 bases: TGTGCCAGCAGCTTGGTGGGACAGGGGAGGCCTAATGAGCAGTTCTTC. Amino acids: CASSLVGQGRPNEQFF. The rearrangement joins TRBV5-4 to TRBJ2-1; 10 bases match TRBD1. V lost 0 bases and J lost 7; bases outside the gene matches: 7. The length of the CDR3 is 16 residues. Per germline, CDR1 SGHNT and CDR2 YYREEE (reference sequence).

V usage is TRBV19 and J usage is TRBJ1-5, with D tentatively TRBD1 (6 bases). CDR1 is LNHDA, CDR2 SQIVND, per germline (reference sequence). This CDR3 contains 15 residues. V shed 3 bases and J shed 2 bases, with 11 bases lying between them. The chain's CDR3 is CASSIWGLGNQPQHF. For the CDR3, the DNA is TGTGCCAGTAGTATTTGGGGGCTCGGCAATCAGCCCCAGCATTTT.

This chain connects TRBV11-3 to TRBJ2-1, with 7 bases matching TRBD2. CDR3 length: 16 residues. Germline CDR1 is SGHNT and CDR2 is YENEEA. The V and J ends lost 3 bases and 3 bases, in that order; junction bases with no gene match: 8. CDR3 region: CASSLSALADYNEQFF. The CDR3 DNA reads TGTGCCAGCAGCTTGTCGGCGCTAGCGGACTACAATGAGCAGTTCTTC.

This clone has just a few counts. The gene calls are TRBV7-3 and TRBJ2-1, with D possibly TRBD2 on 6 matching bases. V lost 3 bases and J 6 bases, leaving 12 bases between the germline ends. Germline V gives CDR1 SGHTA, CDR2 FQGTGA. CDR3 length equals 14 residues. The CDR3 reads CASSLSREPNEQFF. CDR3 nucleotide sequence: TGTGCCAGCAGCTTGTCACGGGAGCCCAATGAGCAGTTCTTC. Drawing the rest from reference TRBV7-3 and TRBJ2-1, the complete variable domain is GAGVSQTPSNKVTEKGKYVELRCDPISGHTALYWYRQSLGQGPEFLIYFQGTGAADDSGLPNDRFFAVRPEGSVSTLKIQRTERGDSAVYLCASSLSREPNEQFFGPGTRLTVL.

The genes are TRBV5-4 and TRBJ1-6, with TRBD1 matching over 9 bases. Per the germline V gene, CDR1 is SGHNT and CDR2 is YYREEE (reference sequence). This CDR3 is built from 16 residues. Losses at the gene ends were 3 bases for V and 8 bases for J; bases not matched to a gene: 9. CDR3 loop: CASSSISDRGDSPLHF. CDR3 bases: TGTGCCAGCAGCTCAATTTCGGACAGGGGCGATTCACCCCTCCACTTT.

The CDR3 spells CASIPGVNEQFF. The CDR3 nucleotides are TGTGCCAGCATTCCAGGGGTGAATGAGCAGTTCTTC. The chain combines TRBV7-9 with TRBJ2-1; TRBD1 might be the D (6 bases). The CDR3 has 12 residues. Trimming cost V 7 bases and J 7 bases, with 11 bases left between them. The germline CDR1 and CDR2 sequences are SEHNR and FQNEAQ (reference sequence).

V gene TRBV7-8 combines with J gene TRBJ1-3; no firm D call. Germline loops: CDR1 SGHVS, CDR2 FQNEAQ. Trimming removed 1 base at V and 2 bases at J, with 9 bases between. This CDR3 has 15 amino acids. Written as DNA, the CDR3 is TGTGCCAGCAGCTTAGGTTCCCCGGCTGGAAACACCATATATTTT. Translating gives CASSLGSPAGNTIYF.

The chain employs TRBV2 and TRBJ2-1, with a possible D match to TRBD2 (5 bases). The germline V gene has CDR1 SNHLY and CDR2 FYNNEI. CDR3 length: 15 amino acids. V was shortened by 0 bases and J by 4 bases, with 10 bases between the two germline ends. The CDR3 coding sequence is TGTGCCAGCAGTGAAGCCCGGGAAAGGTACAATGAGCAGTTCTTC. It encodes CASSEARERYNEQFF.

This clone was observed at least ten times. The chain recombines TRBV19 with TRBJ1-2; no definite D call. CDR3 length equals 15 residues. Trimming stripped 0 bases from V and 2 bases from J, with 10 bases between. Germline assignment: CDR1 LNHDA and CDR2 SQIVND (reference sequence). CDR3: CASSIEEAGNYGYTF. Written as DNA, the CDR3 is TGTGCCAGTAGTATAGAGGAGGCGGGGAACTATGGCTACACCTTC.

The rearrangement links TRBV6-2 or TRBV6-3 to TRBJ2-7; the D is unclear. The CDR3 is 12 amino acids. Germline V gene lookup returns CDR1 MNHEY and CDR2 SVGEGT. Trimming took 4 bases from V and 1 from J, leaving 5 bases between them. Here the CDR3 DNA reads TGTGCCAGCAGTTTTCCATCCTACGAGCAGTACTTC. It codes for CASSFPSYEQYF.

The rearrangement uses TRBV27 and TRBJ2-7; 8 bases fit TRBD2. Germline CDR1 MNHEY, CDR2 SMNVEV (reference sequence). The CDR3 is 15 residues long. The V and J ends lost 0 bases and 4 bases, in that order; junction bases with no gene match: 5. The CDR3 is CASSLSTSGGYEQYF. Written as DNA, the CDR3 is TGTGCCAGCAGTTTATCTACCAGCGGGGGTTACGAGCAGTACTTC.

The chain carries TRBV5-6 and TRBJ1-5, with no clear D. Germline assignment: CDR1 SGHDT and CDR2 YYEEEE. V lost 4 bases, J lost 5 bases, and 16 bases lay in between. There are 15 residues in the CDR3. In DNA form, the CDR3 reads TGTGCCAGCAGCCAAACCGGACTCAAAGATCAGCCCCAGCATTTT. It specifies CASSQTGLKDQPQHF.